This is a list of T cell receptor beta chains from one sample in a study of early T cells in non-severe SARS-CoV-2 infection. TCRdb re-derived calls from the 5' RACE reads in MiXCR, one entry per CDR3 protein. The sample records 25,000 to 30,000 distinct CDR3 sequences, about 4.2% being singletons. The sequenced sample consisted of whole blood. These receptors all come from an adult who was a healthcare worker with PCR-confirmed SARS-CoV-2 infection or an uninfected control (not recorded which). CDR3s include the opening cysteine and the closing phenylalanine or tryptophan. D genes are given only for firm matches. Clone size appears in some rows only: once, few, many, or a class for an expanded clone.

TRBV20-1,TRBJ2-5,-,-,TGCAGTGCTAGAGACACTGGACAAGAGACCCAGTACTTC,CSARDTGQETQYF
TRBV3-1,TRBJ2-5,-,-,TGTGCCAGCAGCCAAGATTCGGTCTCAGAGACCCAGTACTTC,CASSQDSVSETQYF
TRBV4-1,TRBJ2-7,-,many,TGCGCCAGCAGCCATGACCTAGCGAACGAGCAGTACTTC,CASSHDLANEQYF
TRBV18,TRBJ2-1,TRBD1,-,TGTGCCAGCTCACCACGAATCGGGGACAGGGGACAGGAGCAGTTCTTC,CASSPRIGDRGQEQFF
TRBV29-1,TRBJ2-7,TRBD2,few,TGCAGCGTCCGTAGCGGGGGGGCGGAAGAGCAGTACTTC,CSVRSGGAEEQYF
TRBV12-3/TRBV12-4,TRBJ2-3,TRBD1,-,TGTGCCACCGGACAGGATTACACAGATACGCAGTATTTT,CATGQDYTDTQYF
TRBV5-1,TRBJ2-3,TRBD1,many,TGCGCCAGCAGCCCAGGGGGAGCTAGCACAGATACGCAGTATTTT,CASSPGGASTDTQYF
TRBV7-2,TRBJ2-1,TRBD2,many,TGTGCCAGCAGCACCAGGACTAGCGGGAGATTCTGGAGCAATGAGCAGTTCTTC,CASSTRTSGRFWSNEQFF
TRBV6-6,TRBJ1-5,-,many,TGTGCCAGCAGTCCCTCTAACGGAAATCAGCCCCAGCATTTT,CASSPSNGNQPQHF
TRBV20-1,TRBJ2-3,-,many,TGCAGTGCTAGCCCGGGGACTCTTAGCACAGATACGCAGTATTTT,CSASPGTLSTDTQYF
TRBV27,TRBJ2-1,TRBD2,many,TGTGCCAGCAGTCGACCTAGCGGGGTCTACAATGAGCAGTTCTTC,CASSRPSGVYNEQFF